Presented here are 7 T cell receptor beta chains from one specimen sequenced in a study of cytomegalovirus exposure and HLA in healthy donors. Both 60 Vbeta primers and 13 Jbeta primers went into the PCR. Profiled with immunoSEQ multiplex PCR; TCRdb holds only in-frame clones, not every one. Of roughly 160,000 clones in the sample, 85% were seen once. Material: PBMCs. The receptors derive from a man aged 25 to 40 in good health and CMV-seropositive.

J is TRBJ1-6 and V is TRBV2; the D gene is possibly TRBD1 (6 bases). Germline lookup yields CDR1 SNHLY and CDR2 FYNNEI. Trimming cost V 6 bases and J 4 bases, with 7 bases left between them. The length of the CDR3 is 13 residues. The CDR3 loop is CASRGTYNSPLHF. As DNA, the CDR3 is TGTGCCAGCAGAGGGACATATAATTCACCCCTCCACTTT.

This rearrangement joins TRBV5-5 to TRBJ1-4; possible D gene TRBD1, 5 bases. The CDR3 covers 15 residues. Germline CDR1 SGHKS, CDR2 YYEKEE (reference sequence). The V and J ends lost 3 bases and 5 bases respectively, with 14 bases between them. For the CDR3, the DNA is TGTGCCAGCAGCTCCCGGGCCAGGGCGAATGAAAAACTGTTTTTT. It translates to CASSSRARANEKLFF.

The V call is TRBV11-3, the J call TRBJ2-4, with D tentatively TRBD1 (5 bases). V gave up 0 bases and J gave up 4 bases, with 7 bases separating them. The CDR3 length is 14 residues. Germline CDR1 and CDR2: SGHNT and YENEEA. In DNA, the CDR3 is TGTGCCAGCAGCTTAGAGCCAGGGAAAAACATTCAGTACTTC. Protein product: CASSLEPGKNIQYF.

This clone was seen once. V and J are TRBV27 and TRBJ2-3; D might be TRBD1 (5 bases). Germline CDR1 MNHEY, CDR2 SMNVEV (reference sequence). CDR3 length equals 15 residues. V gave up 6 bases and J gave up 5 bases, with 18 bases separating them. The CDR3 DNA reads TGTGCCAGCAGGTGGTTGGGGCTCGACATAGATACGCAGTATTTT. This translates into CASRWLGLDIDTQYF.

As concerns this clone: This specimen includes other DNA sequences encoding the same CDR3. The chain couples TRBV5-4 to TRBJ1-1; unclear D gene. CDR1 SGHNT and CDR2 YYREEE come from the germline V gene (reference sequence). This CDR3 has 14 amino acids. V was cut by 0 bases and J by 2 bases, with 8 bases left in between. CDR3 region: CASSLAAGNTEAFF. The CDR3 DNA reads TGTGCCAGCAGCTTGGCGGCAGGAAACACTGAAGCTTTCTTT.

This sequence joins TRBV5-8 and TRBJ2-7; TRBD2 is a possible D gene (5 bases). The CDR3 length is 15 residues. The germline CDR1 and CDR2 sequences are SGHTS and YDEGEE. The ends were cut back, 6 bases at V and 3 bases at J, with 19 bases in the middle. The CDR3, as DNA: TGTGCCAGCACTTTTAAGGTAGCGAGATTCTACGAGCAGTACTTC. This codes for CASTFKVARFYEQYF.

This clone was observed a few times. The genes are TRBV2 and TRBJ2-1; no firm D call. There are 15 residues in the CDR3. Trimming shortened V by 7 bases and J by 0 bases, and 13 bases separated the two germline ends. Germline lookup yields CDR1 SNHLY and CDR2 FYNNEI. The chain's CDR3 is CASTYSVSSYNEQFF. The CDR3 bases are TGTGCCAGCACCTATTCGGTTAGCTCCTACAATGAGCAGTTCTTC.